These 29 T cell receptor beta chains were all obtained from the same sample, sequenced in a study of PD-L1 blockade in urothelial cancer. Sequenced by immunoSEQ multiplex PCR; TCRdb stores in-frame clones only, minus some. The repertoire includes approximately 70,000 clones, about 88% of them detected once, and less than 4% sits in the top ten. The sequencing here drew on PBMCs, taken around atezolizumab (anti-PD-L1) treatment. These receptors were collected from a man aged 55 to 70 with urothelial cancer.

The chain carries TRBV19 and TRBJ2-2, with 8 bases fitting TRBD1. Trimming took 7 bases from V and 5 from J; bases not matched to a gene: 12. This CDR3 spans 16 amino acids. CDR1 is LNHDA, CDR2 SQIVND, per germline (reference sequence). In DNA form, the CDR3 reads TGTGCCAGTACCCCGCCGCAGGGGGCCGGAACCGGGGAGCTGTTTTTT. Translated: CASTPPQGAGTGELFF.

The chain combines TRBV6-9 with TRBJ2-7; D ambiguous. The CDR3 extends over 15 amino acids. From germline, CDR1 is MNHGY and CDR2 SVAAGI. V dropped 2 bases and J dropped 3 bases, with 14 bases sitting between them. CDR3 DNA: TGTGCCAGCAGTTATAAGGTGAAGGAGTACTACGAGCAGTACTTC. It translates to CASSYKVKEYYEQYF.

The rearrangement links TRBV28 to TRBJ2-7, with 8 bases lining up with TRBD1. Per the germline V gene, CDR1 is MDHEN and CDR2 is SYDVKM. The junction had 11 bases not matched to a gene; V was cut back by 6 bases and J by 7 bases. CDR3 length: 14 residues. CDR3 in amino acids: CASSPGTGRREQYF. Here the CDR3 DNA reads TGTGCCAGCAGCCCAGGGACAGGACGACGGGAGCAGTACTTC. The whole variable domain, remainder taken from reference TRBV28 and TRBJ2-7, is DVKVTQSSRYLVKRTGEKVFLECVQDMDHENMFWYRQDPGLGLRLIYFSYDVKMKEKGDIPEGYSVSREKKERFSLILESASTNQTSMYLCASSPGTGRREQYFGPGTRLTVT.

The chain is built from TRBV27 and TRBJ2-4; TRBD1 matches at 9 bases. V lost 6 bases, J lost 8 bases, and 8 bases stayed unmatched. CDR1 and CDR2 from the germline V gene are MNHEY and SMNVEV (reference sequence). This CDR3 is 14 amino acids long. CDR3 sequence (DNA): TGTGCCAGCAGACCTGGGACAGGGAGGGACATTCAGTACTTC. It yields the protein CASRPGTGRDIQYF.

CDR3 sequence reads: CASSLAGRVNTEAFF. CDR3 bases: TGTGCCAGCAGCTTAGCGGGCAGGGTGAACACTGAAGCTTTCTTT. The chain has TRBV11-1 and TRBJ1-1; D perhaps matches TRBD1 (5 bases). The CDR3 loop spans 15 amino acids. The germline V gene has CDR1 SGHAT and CDR2 FQDESV (reference sequence). V gave up 0 bases and J gave up 0 bases, with 8 bases separating them.

The V and J genes are TRBV5-1 and TRBJ2-3; 10 bases line up with TRBD1. Germline CDR1 and CDR2: SGHRS and YFSETQ. V shed 4 bases, J shed 3 bases, and the junction held 5 bases outside the gene matches. The CDR3 has 15 residues. CDR3 protein: CASSGGQGGTDTQYF. The CDR3, as DNA: TGCGCCAGCAGCGGAGGACAGGGGGGGACAGATACGCAGTATTTT. Complete variable domain (other parts from reference TRBV5-1 and TRBJ2-3): KAGVTQTPRYLIKTRGQQVTLSCSPISGHRSVSWYQQTPGQGLQFLFEYFSETQRNKGNFPGRFSGRQFSNSRSEMNVSTLELGDSALYLCASSGGQGGTDTQYFGPGTRLTVL.

This clone was detected only a few times. This chain uses TRBV19 with TRBJ1-5, with D possibly matching TRBD1 (6 bases). This CDR3 contains 14 residues. Germline assignment: CDR1 LNHDA and CDR2 SQIVND (reference sequence). V was cut by 6 bases and J by 0 bases, with 9 bases left in between. Here the CDR3 DNA reads TGTGCCAGTAGGAGGACAGTTAGCAATCAGCCCCAGCATTTT. This codes for CASRRTVSNQPQHF.

The J gene is TRBJ1-1, the V gene TRBV7-2; TRBD1 is a possible D gene (5 bases). The CDR3 has 12 amino acids. V shed 2 bases and J shed 6 bases, with 7 bases lying between them. From germline, CDR1 is SGHTA and CDR2 FQGNSA. The CDR3 region has the DNA TGTGCCAGCAGCTTACGGACATCTGAAGCTTTCTTT. This translates into CASSLRTSEAFF.

The chain links TRBV7-9 to TRBJ2-7; 10 nucleotides agree with TRBD2. V shed 7 bases, J shed 3 bases, and the junction held 12 bases outside the gene matches. The CDR3 is 16 amino acids. The germline gives CDR1 SEHNR, CDR2 FQNEAQ (reference sequence). As DNA, the CDR3 is TGTGCCAGCACCCCAGGCACTAGCGGGAATTACTACGAGCAGTACTTC. Translated, it gives CASTPGTSGNYYEQYF. Filled out from reference TRBV7-9 and TRBJ2-7, the complete variable domain reads DTGVSQNPRHKITKRGQNVTFRCDPISEHNRLYWYRQTLGQGPEFLTYFQNEAQLEKSRLLSDRFSAERPKGSFSTLEIQRTEQGDSAMYLCASTPGTSGNYYEQYFGPGTRLTVT.

The chain carries TRBV11-3 and TRBJ2-1, with TRBD2 as a possible D gene (6 bases). Germline V gene sequence: CDR1 SGHNT, CDR2 YENEEA. V gave up 4 bases and J gave up 7 bases, with 17 bases separating them. This CDR3 contains 15 residues. The CDR3 sequence: CASSSGLHQENEQFF. The DNA of the CDR3 is TGTGCCAGCAGCTCGGGACTTCATCAAGAAAATGAGCAGTTCTTC.

This clone was seen more than once but under ten times. This chain uses TRBV5-4 with TRBJ1-6, with D maybe TRBD1 (5 bases). The V gene's germline CDR1 is SGHNT and CDR2 YYREEE (reference sequence). The CDR3 runs 14 residues. Trimming shortened V by 4 bases and J by 10 bases, and 15 bases separated the two germline ends. The DNA for the CDR3 is TGTGCCAGCAGCCAGGAATGGGGGGACTCACCCCTCCACTTT. Its protein product is CASSQEWGDSPLHF.

The chain has TRBV6-5 and TRBJ1-2; D possibly corresponds to TRBD1 (5 bases). The CDR3 contains 14 residues. Between the trimmed V and J ends, which lost 0 bases and 1 base, there was a span of 6 bases. Germline V gene data show CDR1 as MNHEY and CDR2 as SVGAGI. The CDR3 DNA is TGTGCCAGCAGTTACTCCGACAGTAACTATGGCTACACCTTC. This codes for CASSYSDSNYGYTF.

The chain joins TRBV7-2 to TRBJ1-3; D gene unclear. The V gene lost 1 base and the J gene lost 0 bases, with 13 bases spanning the gap. CDR1 and CDR2 from the germline V gene are SGHTA and FQGNSA. The CDR3 consists of 17 residues. This CDR3 is CASSLEFPGYSGNTIYF. CDR3 bases: TGTGCCAGCAGCTTAGAGTTTCCGGGGTACTCTGGAAACACCATATATTTT. The full variable domain, in which reference TRBV7-2 and TRBJ1-3 provide the parts outside the CDR3, is GAGVSQSPSNKVTEKGKDVELRCDPISGHTALYWYRQSLGQGLEFLIYFQGNSAPDKSGLPSDRFSAERTGGSVSTLTIQRTQQEDSAVYLCASSLEFPGYSGNTIYFGEGSWLTVV.

This rearrangement joins TRBV7-9 to TRBJ2-7, with 14 bases matching TRBD2. The CDR3 runs 18 residues. Germline assignment: CDR1 SEHNR and CDR2 FQNEAQ (reference sequence). J lost 0 bases, V lost 4 bases, and 8 bases had no gene match. CDR3 region: CASSYGTSGGRSSYEQYF. The DNA of the CDR3 is TGTGCCAGCAGCTATGGGACTAGCGGGGGCCGGAGCTCCTACGAGCAGTACTTC.

The count of this clone is one. This chain links TRBV27 with TRBJ2-7; TRBD1 is a possible D gene (6 bases). CDR1 and CDR2 (germline): MNHEY, SMNVEV (reference sequence). V lost 4 bases and J lost 2, with 15 bases in between. The length of the CDR3 is 15 residues. The CDR3 DNA reads as TGTGCCAGCAGTTCCCATGGGGGCGAAACCTACGAGCAGTACTTC. Its translation is CASSSHGGETYEQYF.

For this clone: At one boundary the junction diverges from the germline segment, which might be a read error. The chain joins TRBV6-1 to TRBJ1-1; D gene uncertain. The length of the CDR3 is 14 residues. The V gene's germline CDR1 is MNHNS and CDR2 SASEGT. The DNA for the CDR3 is TGTGCCAGCAGTATCACGAACATGAACGCTGAAGCTTTCTTT. Translating it yields CASSITNMNAEAFF.

The rearrangement joins TRBV19 to TRBJ2-1, with 10 bases identical to TRBD2. Per germline, CDR1 LNHDA and CDR2 SQIVND (reference sequence). The junction had 8 bases not matched to a gene; V was cut back by 6 bases and J by 9 bases. The CDR3 extends over 14 amino acids. CDR3 loop: CASSAGTSVFEQFF. CDR3 DNA: TGTGCCAGTAGCGCCGGGACTAGCGTCTTTGAGCAGTTCTTC.

The chain carries TRBV5-8 and TRBJ1-6, with 7 nucleotides matching TRBD1. The CDR3 has 14 residues. Trimming removed 0 bases from V and 7 bases from J; junction bases left unmatched: 1. Germline CDR1 reads SGHTS; CDR2 reads YDEGEE. CDR3 nucleotide sequence: TGTGCCAGCAGCTTGGTACAGGGGAATTCACCCCTCCACTTT. Translating gives CASSLVQGNSPLHF.

The chain combines TRBV28 with TRBJ2-5; 9 nucleotides agree with TRBD2. The V gene end was trimmed by 6 bases and the J gene end by 2 bases; junction bases not matched to a gene: 10. The CDR3 is 16 amino acids. CDR1 and CDR2 from the germline V gene are MDHEN and SYDVKM. The CDR3 DNA reads as TGTGCCAGCAGCTGGGGAGCGGGAGGCGTACAAGAGACCCAGTACTTC. Its translation is CASSWGAGGVQETQYF.

The chain combines TRBV18 with TRBJ2-7; 11 positions match TRBD1. Unmatched junction bases numbered 6, after V lost 6 bases and J lost 5 bases. Germline V CDR1 and CDR2: KGHSH, LQKENI. CDR3 length: 14 amino acids. The CDR3 protein is CASSLGQGANEQYF. In nucleotides, the CDR3 is TGTGCCAGCTCTCTCGGACAGGGGGCTAACGAGCAGTACTTC.

The rearrangement links TRBV2 to TRBJ1-2, with a weak D call TRBD1 (6 bases). The CDR3 totals 16 residues. Germline V gene sequence: CDR1 SNHLY, CDR2 FYNNEI. V lost 6 bases and J lost 7, with 24 bases in between. The CDR3 coding sequence is TGTGCCAGCAGGGAACAGGGAATTTATTTAGAAGGTGGCTACACCTTC. It specifies CASREQGIYLEGGYTF.

The chain carries TRBV4-1 and TRBJ1-4; TRBD1 is a possible D gene (5 bases). Germline V gene lookup returns CDR1 MGHRA and CDR2 YSYEKL. V lost 0 bases to trimming and J lost 0 bases, with 8 bases between them. CDR3 length equals 16 residues. The CDR3: CASSQEGGATNEKLFF. The DNA for the CDR3 is TGCGCCAGCAGCCAAGAGGGGGGTGCAACTAATGAAAAACTGTTTTTT.

This rearrangement joins TRBV5-5 to TRBJ2-3; 8 bases agree with TRBD2. From germline, CDR1 is SGHKS and CDR2 YYEKEE (reference sequence). With 4 bases clipped from V and 3 bases from J, the junction kept 4 bases outside the gene matches. This CDR3 region has 14 residues. CDR3 in DNA: TGTGCCAGCAGCACTAGCGGAGGGACAGATACGCAGTATTTT. Residues: CASSTSGGTDTQYF.

The CDR3 bases are TGTGCCAGCAGCCAAGATCAGAGCGGGGGGGCGTTCGGAAACACAGATACGCAGTATTTT. Protein product: CASSQDQSGGAFGNTDTQYF. The chain combines TRBV4-2 with TRBJ2-3; 10 bases line up with TRBD2. This CDR3 contains 20 residues. V was pared by 0 bases and J by 2 bases, with 14 bases of the junction left unmatched. Germline values: CDR1 LGHNA, CDR2 YNFKEQ.

In this sample, this clone turned up once. V is TRBV19 and J is TRBJ2-3; 9 bases agree with TRBD1. The ends lost 8 bases at V and 3 bases at J; junction bases unmatched: 9. Germline lookup yields CDR1 LNHDA and CDR2 SQIVND (reference sequence). CDR3 length: 15 residues. This CDR3 is CASSTTGGWTDTQYF. The CDR3 DNA follows: TGTGCCAGTTCCACCACAGGGGGCTGGACAGATACGCAGTATTTT.

This chain connects TRBV5-1 to TRBJ2-1; 7 bases are a match to TRBD2. V gave up 4 bases and J gave up 9 bases; unmatched junction bases: 10. The CDR3 contains 14 residues. The V gene's germline CDR1 is SGHRS and CDR2 YFSETQ. The CDR3 nucleotides read TGCGCCAGCAGCAGCGGGGTCCGAGGAGGTGAGCAGTTCTTC. This encodes CASSSGVRGGEQFF.

This chain links TRBV11-2 with TRBJ1-2; 8 nucleotides agree with TRBD1. The germline V gene encodes CDR1 SGHAT and CDR2 FQNNGV. There are 16 residues in the CDR3. Losses at the gene ends were 1 base for V and 4 bases for J; bases not matched to a gene: 8. CDR3 bases: TGTGCCAGCAGCTTAGCCCGGACAGGGTATGGCTATGGCTACACCTTC. As protein: CASSLARTGYGYGYTF.

V usage is TRBV7-3 and J usage is TRBJ1-6; D call uncertain. Germline V lookup: CDR1 SGHTA, CDR2 FQGTGA. The V end was cut by 0 bases, the J end by 6 bases, with 3 bases between. The CDR3 covers 13 residues. CDR3 region: CASSLTVNSPLHF. The DNA of the CDR3 is TGTGCCAGCAGCTTAACCGTTAATTCACCCCTCCACTTT.

This rearrangement joins TRBV29-1 to TRBJ2-3; 9 bases match TRBD1. V was clipped by 3 bases and J by 6 bases; unmatched bases: 7. The CDR3 length is 14 residues. CDR1 and CDR2 (germline): SQVTM, ANQGSEA. DNA of the CDR3: TGCAGCGTTGATAACAGGGGGCTTGGGGATACGCAGTATTTT. Protein: CSVDNRGLGDTQYF.